The rows below give T cell receptor beta chains drawn from one sample of a study of response to subunit inactivated influenza vaccine. TCRdb reprocessed the RT-PCR reads with MiXCR, giving one entry per CDR3 protein. The sample includes a few hundred thousand distinct CDR3 sequences, around a fifth seen only once; the top ten take 10%. The sample here was PBMCs from blood, taken approximately 20 months after vaccination. The receptors shown here come from a man aged 50-75 years who received an inactivated influenza vaccine. Each CDR3 is given with its conserved first and last residue. Each record gives: J gene, D gene, clone size, V gene, CDR3 DNA, CDR3 protein. The D gene is left open where the match is weak. Size is stated for part of the rows, as once, few or many counts, or as a class when the clone is expanded.

TRBJ2-1 | TRBD2 | - | TRBV20-1 | TGCAGTGCTCCGGGACTAGCGGCATACAATGAGCAGTTCTTC | CSAPGLAAYNEQFF
TRBJ2-6 | TRBD1 | few | TRBV30 | TGTGCCTGGAGTAATCAGGGACAGGGGTATGGGGCCAACGTCCTGACTTTC | CAWSNQGQGYGANVLTF
TRBJ1-1 | - | few | TRBV12-3/TRBV12-4 | TGTGCCAGCAGTCGTCCGGGGCCGGTGACTGAAGCTTTCTTT | CASSRPGPVTEAFF
TRBJ2-7 | - | - | TRBV5-1 | TGCGCCAGCAGCTTGGATAAACAGGTTAGCTCCTACGAGCAGTACTTC | CASSLDKQVSSYEQYF
TRBJ1-6 | - | few | TRBV6-2/TRBV6-3 | TGTGCCAGCAGTTACTACAGAAATTCACCCCTCCACTTT | CASSYYRNSPLHF
TRBJ2-2 | TRBD2 | many | TRBV12-3/TRBV12-4 | TGTGCCAGCAGCTTAGCGGGTTCCGGGGAGCTGTTTTTT | CASSLAGSGELFF
TRBJ2-3 | - | few | TRBV10-3 | TGTGCCATTGGGAAGTCGGGCACAGATACGCAGTATTTT | CAIGKSGTDTQYF
TRBJ1-5 | - | few | TRBV19 | TGTGCCAGTACCCCAGGGTACCTTGGCAATCAGCCCCAGCATTTT | CASTPGYLGNQPQHF
TRBJ2-1 | TRBD2 | many | TRBV5-1 | TGCGCCAGCAGCTTGCCCAAGCGGGAGGGCCGGTACAATGAGCAGTTCTTC | CASSLPKREGRYNEQFF
TRBJ2-1 | - | - | TRBV4-3 | TGCGCCAGCAGCCAAGTTGGGGGTGCAAATGAGCAGTTCTTC | CASSQVGGANEQFF
TRBJ2-5 | - | - | TRBV6-5 | TGTGCCAGCAGTAAATCAGTACGAGAGACCCAGTACTTC | CASSKSVRETQYF
TRBJ1-1 | - | - | TRBV29-1 | TGCAGCGTTTCCGAGGGGGGACCCACTGAAGCTTTCTTT | CSVSEGGPTEAFF
TRBJ2-7 | TRBD1 | few | TRBV5-1 | TGCGCCAGCAGCCCAGACAGGGGCGAGCAGTACTTC | CASSPDRGEQYF
TRBJ2-5 | - | - | TRBV3-1 | TGTGCCAGCAGCCAACATCTCACAGGGTTGGGTGAGACCCAGTACTTC | CASSQHLTGLGETQYF
TRBJ1-2 | - | few | TRBV5-6 | TGTGCCAGCAGCTTTCAAACCGGCTACACCTTC | CASSFQTGYTF
TRBJ2-7 | TRBD1 | few | TRBV2 | TGTGCCAGCAGAATACGATGGGACAGCAACTACGAGCAGTACTTC | CASRIRWDSNYEQYF
TRBJ2-7 | TRBD2 | few | TRBV5-1 | TGCGCCAGCAGCCCACAGGGACTAGCGGGAGGAGAGCAGTACTTC | CASSPQGLAGGEQYF
TRBJ2-1 | TRBD2 | few | TRBV7-2 | TGTGCCAGCAGCTTTAGACTAGCGGGATACAATGAGCAGTTCTTC | CASSFRLAGYNEQFF
TRBJ2-7 | - | few | TRBV27 | TGTGCCAGCAGTTTAGGGACTGGGTTTTCTTACGAGCAGTACTTC | CASSLGTGFSYEQYF
TRBJ1-2 | - | - | TRBV28 | TGTGCCAGCCTCACAGGCCCCAGGCGGGAGCGTGGCTACACCTTC | CASLTGPRRERGYTF
TRBJ2-5 | TRBD1 | few | TRBV5-1 | TGCGCCAGCAGCCCCGGACAGGTCCAAGAGACCCAGTACTTC | CASSPGQVQETQYF
TRBJ1-2 | - | few | TRBV6-1 | TGTGCCAGCAGTGAAGGTCAGCCAAACTATGGCTACACCTTC | CASSEGQPNYGYTF